This TCR beta chain was captured in a study of T cell changes during pregnancy in multiple sclerosis. Some clones are missing from TCRdb's copy, which holds only in-frame ones; the method was immunoSEQ multiplex PCR. The sample includes under 40,000 clones, about nine tenths of them seen just once. CDR3 length: 15 residues. Germline CDR1 reads MNHEY; CDR2 reads SVGAGI. The V gene end was trimmed by 5 bases and the J gene end by 7 bases; junction bases not matched to a gene: 10. The source is a female donor with multiple sclerosis, enrolled in a pregnancy study. The sequencing here drew on CD8+ T cells from peripheral blood mononuclear cells, taken before pregnancy. The chain has TRBV6-5 and TRBJ1-4; 7 nucleotides align to TRBD1. The chain's CDR3 is CASSPGSGGSEKLFF. The CDR3, as DNA: TGTGCCAGCAGTCCGGGGTCAGGGGGGAGTGAAAAACTGTTTTTT.